The rows below give T cell receptor beta chains drawn from one sample of a study of T cell repertoires in cytomegalovirus infection. From the reads, TCRdb called clonotypes with MiXCR, one entry per CDR3 protein. The table has about 530,000 distinct CDR3 sequences, about 30% seen once. The sequenced sample consisted of PBMCs. All receptors derive from a human donor in good health (CMV status not recorded). Some clones in this sample may be carry-over from other donors' samples. CDR3s include the opening cysteine and the closing phenylalanine or tryptophan.

TRBV7-9 15 CASSSRDTSYNEQFF
TRBV10-2 18 CASTRTSGIRGGTGELFF
TRBV28 15 CASSLGESGANVLTF
TRBV6-1 15 CASSKLAGGEYEQYF
TRBV12-3/TRBV12-4 11 CASNTNGEQFF
TRBV6-2/TRBV6-3 14 CASSYSARAQPQHF
TRBV18 15 CASSPLDRTSYGYTF
TRBV12-3/TRBV12-4 16 CASTVTSGRAIYEQFF
TRBV20-1 14 CSASGQGGNSPLHF
TRBV5-1 15 CASSFILAGSDTQYF
TRBV12-3/TRBV12-4 15 CASSTSGLAGLEQFF
TRBV7-2 12 CASSFSGDTQYF
TRBV10-3 14 CAISDGTKLNEQFF
TRBV29-1 14 CSVADRASNQPQHF
TRBV12-5 16 CASGTDRVSFTGELFF
TRBV4-2 15 CASSQVGVPSDEQYF
TRBV7-8 15 CASSPRPRELGGQFF
TRBV7-8 15 CASSPTGGQGEKLFF
TRBV7-2 16 CASSLTGTSRGETQYF
TRBV6-2/TRBV6-3 18 CASSPLTSGRASTGELFF
TRBV19 14 CASSLADFTDTQYF
TRBV7-9 14 CASSPPMNEETQYF
TRBV7-6 12 CASSRWKETQYF
TRBV7-2 19 CASSFRLFPQGDSNQPQHF
TRBV7-2 15 CASSRDSGGGETQYF
TRBV27 15 CASMDRDRDPYEQYF
TRBV11-2 18 CASSLALGLAGGTDTQYF
TRBV6-5 18 CASSYGSHGSSYNSPLHF
TRBV14 14 CASSTLGREDGYTF